This entry features one TCR beta chain sequence. Its antigen is unknown. This specimen comes from a study of beta chain features in type 1 diabetes. Study background: Patients looked much like healthy donors when it came to age, gender and cell yields. The study, taken as a whole, reports: Patients showed naive, central memory and Treg TCRB repertoires that appeared more similar than those of healthy donors.

V gave up 4 bases and J gave up 0 bases, with 10 bases separating them. The CDR3 length is 15 residues. Germline-derived CDR1 and CDR2 are MNHEY and SMNVEV (reference sequence). Per donor, one heparinised blood draw averaged roughly 120 mL. Expressed TCRB transcripts were sequenced after all isolated RNA was converted to cDNA. Generated by immunoSEQ multiplex PCR, the TCRdb table keeps only in-frame clones and is missing some. Of around 240,000 clones listed, more than 65% were seen once; the top ten hold 0.053%. This sequence originates from a man aged 30 to 39 in good health. The sequencing sample was made of naive CD4+ T cells from blood. The chain uses TRBV27 and TRBJ2-1; no definite D call. CDR3 sequence: CASSSQANSYNEQFF. In nucleotides, the CDR3 is TGTGCCAGCAGTTCTCAGGCAAACTCCTACAATGAGCAGTTCTTC.